This T cell receptor beta chain was profiled in a study of T cells expressing NK-cell markers. Overall study: Seven HCMV-seropositive donors and one seronegative donor made up the eight sequenced donors.

For TCR beta, cDNA was produced by 5'RACE template switching with UMIs. Using the 5' RACE reads, TCRdb records one entry per CDR3 protein without DNA. The sample shows approximately 550,000 distinct CDR3 sequences, and under 4.5% sits with its ten largest clones. Study results and limitations: Whether expanded NKG2C-expressing T cell clones recognize HCMV is unknown. For four donors, these clonotypes were likewise the leading ones in the CD3+CD56-NKG2C+ fraction.

The CDR3 is made up of 14 amino acids. The germline V gene encodes CDR1 ENHRY and CDR2 SYGVKD. Points on this clonotype: Its target is unknown.

The TCR comes from a man younger than 35 in good health. The material sequenced was blood T cells: a sorted CD56 or NKG2C T cell subset, CD4+ or CD8+ T cells, or bulk PBMC T cells (not recorded which). The V call is TRBV10-3, the J call TRBJ2-7; the TRBD2 assignment by TCRdb is unverifiable without DNA. Here the CDR3 reads CASQGTRGSYEQYF.